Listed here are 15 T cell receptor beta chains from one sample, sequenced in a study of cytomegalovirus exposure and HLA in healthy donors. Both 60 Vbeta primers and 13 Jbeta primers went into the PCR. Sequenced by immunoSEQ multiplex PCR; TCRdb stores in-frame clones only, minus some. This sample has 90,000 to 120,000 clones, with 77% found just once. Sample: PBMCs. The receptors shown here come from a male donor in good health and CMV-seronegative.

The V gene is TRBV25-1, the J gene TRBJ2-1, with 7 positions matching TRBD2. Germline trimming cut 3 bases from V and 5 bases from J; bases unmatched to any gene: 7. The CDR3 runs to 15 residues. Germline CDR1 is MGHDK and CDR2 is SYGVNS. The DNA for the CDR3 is TGTGCCAGCAGTGATATTTGGGAGGGCGACAATGAGCAGTTCTTC. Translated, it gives CASSDIWEGDNEQFF.

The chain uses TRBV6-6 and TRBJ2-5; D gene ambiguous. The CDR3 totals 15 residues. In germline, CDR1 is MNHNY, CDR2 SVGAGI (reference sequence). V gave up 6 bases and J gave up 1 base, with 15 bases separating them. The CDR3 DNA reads TGTGCCAGCAGCCTTTTGCGGATACCCCAAGAGACCCAGTACTTC. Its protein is CASSLLRIPQETQYF.

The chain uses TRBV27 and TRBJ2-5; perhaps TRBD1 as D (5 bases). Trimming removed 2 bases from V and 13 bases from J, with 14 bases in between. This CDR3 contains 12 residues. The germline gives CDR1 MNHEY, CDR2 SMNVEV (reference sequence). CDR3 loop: CASSLRQGNMYF. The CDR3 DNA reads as TGTGCCAGCAGTTTAAGGCAGGGCAATATGTACTTC.

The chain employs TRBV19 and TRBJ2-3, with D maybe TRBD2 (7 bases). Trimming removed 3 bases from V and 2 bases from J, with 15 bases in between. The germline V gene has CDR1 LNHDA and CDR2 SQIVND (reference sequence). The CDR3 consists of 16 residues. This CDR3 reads CASSMQGLAVTDTQYF. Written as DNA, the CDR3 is TGTGCCAGTAGTATGCAGGGGCTAGCGGTCACAGATACGCAGTATTTT.

CDR3 amino acids: CASSQDLTGQGVYEQYF. DNA of the CDR3: TGCGCCAGCAGCCAAGATTTAACGGGACAGGGGGTATACGAGCAGTACTTC. The chain combines TRBV4-1 with TRBJ2-7; TRBD1 matches at 11 bases. CDR1 is MGHRA and CDR2 is YSYEKL in the germline V gene. This CDR3 has 17 residues. The junction had 8 bases not matched to a gene; V was cut back by 0 bases and J by 4 bases.

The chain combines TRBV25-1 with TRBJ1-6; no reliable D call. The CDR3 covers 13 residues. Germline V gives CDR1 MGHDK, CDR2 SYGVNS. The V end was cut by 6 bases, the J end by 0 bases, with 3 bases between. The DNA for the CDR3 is TGTGCCAGCAGGAGCTCCTATAATTCACCCCTCCACTTT. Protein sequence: CASRSSYNSPLHF. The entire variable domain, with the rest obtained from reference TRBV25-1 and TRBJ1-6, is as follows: EADIYQTPRYLVIGTGKKITLECSQTMGHDKMYWYQQDPGMELHLIHYSYGVNSTEKGDLSSESTVSRIRTEHFPLTLESARPSHTSQYLCASRSSYNSPLHFGNGTRLTVT.

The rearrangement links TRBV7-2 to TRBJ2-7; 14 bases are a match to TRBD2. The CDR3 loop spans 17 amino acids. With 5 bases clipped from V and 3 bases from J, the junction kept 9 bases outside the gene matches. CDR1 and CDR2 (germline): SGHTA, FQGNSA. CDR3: CASSPGGLAGGIYEQYF. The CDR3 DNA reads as TGTGCCAGCAGCCCCGGCGGACTAGCGGGAGGTATCTACGAGCAGTACTTC. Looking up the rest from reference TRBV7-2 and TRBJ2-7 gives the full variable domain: GAGVSQSPSNKVTEKGKDVELRCDPISGHTALYWYRQSLGQGLEFLIYFQGNSAPDKSGLPSDRFSAERTGGSVSTLTIQRTQQEDSAVYLCASSPGGLAGGIYEQYFGPGTRLTVT.

The CDR3 region has the DNA TGCAGCGTGCACTCCCTCCTGAACACTGAAGCTTTCTTT. This translates into CSVHSLLNTEAFF. The chain couples TRBV29-1 to TRBJ1-1; no clear D gene. Germline V gene data show CDR1 as SQVTM and CDR2 as ANQGSEA. The CDR3 runs 13 residues. V lost 6 bases to trimming and J lost 0 bases, with 11 bases between them.

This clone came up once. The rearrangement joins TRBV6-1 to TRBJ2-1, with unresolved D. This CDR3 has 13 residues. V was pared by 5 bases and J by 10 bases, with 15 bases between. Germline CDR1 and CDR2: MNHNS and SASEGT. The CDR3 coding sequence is TGTGCCAGCAGTTCCGGAGTCCCCGGGGAGCAGTTCTTC. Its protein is CASSSGVPGEQFF.

The CDR3 protein is CASSSDRGAYNEQFF. CDR3 bases: TGTGCCAGCAGTTCAGACAGGGGGGCCTACAATGAGCAGTTCTTC. The chain is built from TRBV27 and TRBJ2-1, with 9 bases matching TRBD1. The CDR3 covers 15 residues. Unmatched junction bases numbered 3, after V lost 4 bases and J lost 2 bases. Per germline, CDR1 MNHEY and CDR2 SMNVEV (reference sequence).

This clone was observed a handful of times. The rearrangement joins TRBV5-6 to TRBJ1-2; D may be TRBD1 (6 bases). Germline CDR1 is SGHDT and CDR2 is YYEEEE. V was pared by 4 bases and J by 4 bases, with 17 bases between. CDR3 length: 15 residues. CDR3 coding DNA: TGTGCCAGCAGCGACTACTACAGGGCCGTCTATGGCTACACCTTC. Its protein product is CASSDYYRAVYGYTF. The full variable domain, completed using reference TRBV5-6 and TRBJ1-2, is DAGVTQSPTHLIKTRGQQVTLRCSPKSGHDTVSWYQQALGQGPQFIFQYYEEEERQRGNFPDRFSGHQFPNYSSELNVNALLLGDSALYLCASSDYYRAVYGYTFGSGTRLTVV.

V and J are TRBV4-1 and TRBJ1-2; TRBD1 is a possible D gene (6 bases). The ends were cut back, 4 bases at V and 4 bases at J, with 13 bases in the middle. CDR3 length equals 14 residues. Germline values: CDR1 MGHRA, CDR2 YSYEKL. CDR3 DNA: TGCGCCAGCAGCCCCGCCAGGGGTCTCTATGGCTACACCTTC. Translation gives CASSPARGLYGYTF.

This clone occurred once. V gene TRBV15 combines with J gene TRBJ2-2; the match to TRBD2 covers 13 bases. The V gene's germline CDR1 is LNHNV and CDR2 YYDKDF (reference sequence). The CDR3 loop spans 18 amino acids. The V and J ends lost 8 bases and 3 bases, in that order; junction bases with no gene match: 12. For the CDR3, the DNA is TGTGCCACCGGCGAGGGACTAGCGGGATTTCGGGACACCGGGGAGCTGTTTTTT. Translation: CATGEGLAGFRDTGELFF. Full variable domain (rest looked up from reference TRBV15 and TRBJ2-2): DAMVIQNPRYQVTQFGKPVTLSCSQTLNHNVMYWYQQKSSQAPKLLFHYYDKDFNNEADTPDNFQSRRPNTSFCFLDIRSPGLGDTAMYLCATGEGLAGFRDTGELFFGEGSRLTVL.

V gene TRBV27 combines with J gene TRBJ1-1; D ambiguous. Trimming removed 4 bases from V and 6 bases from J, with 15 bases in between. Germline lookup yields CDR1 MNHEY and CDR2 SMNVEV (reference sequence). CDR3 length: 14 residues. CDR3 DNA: TGTGCCAGCAGTTCTCCTGGGAGAAGGGCTGAAGCTTTCTTT. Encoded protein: CASSSPGRRAEAFF.

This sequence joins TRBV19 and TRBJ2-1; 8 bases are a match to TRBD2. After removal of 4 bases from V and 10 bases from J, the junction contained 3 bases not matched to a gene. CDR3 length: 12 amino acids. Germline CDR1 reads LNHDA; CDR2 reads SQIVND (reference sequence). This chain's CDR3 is CASSRQREEQFF. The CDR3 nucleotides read TGTGCCAGTAGTAGGCAGCGGGAGGAGCAGTTCTTC.